The table lists the clone carrying this TCR beta chain with many counts. What was amplified from RNA transcripts were TCR beta CDR3 regions. Primed by the HTBI set, a first-round RT-PCR was run on the TCR CDR3. TCRdb re-analysed the multiplex PCR reads in MiXCR, keeping a single row per CDR3 protein. The repertoire holds about 340,000 distinct CDR3 sequences, with around 20% as singletons. These data originate in a study of T cells in Graves' hyperthyroidism and ophthalmopathy. Germline CDR1 is SQVTM and CDR2 is ANQGSEA. This CDR3 is 11 amino acids long. V lost 3 bases, J lost 8 bases, and 10 bases lay in between.

The material sequenced was blood. The chain combines TRBV29-1 with TRBJ1-2; D is unclear. The source of this sequence is a woman in her forties or fifties with Graves' hyperthyroidism. DNA of the CDR3: TGCAGCGTTGAGAGGGCGCGGGGCTACACCTTC. Residues: CSVERARGYTF.